These T cell receptor beta chains were read from a single sample in a study of tumor-infiltrating lymphocytes in primary liver carcinoma. TCRdb analysed the multiplex PCR reads with MiXCR anew, one entry per CDR3 protein. The sample consists of 150,000 to 200,000 distinct CDR3 sequences, roughly three fifths of them appearing once. The sample consisted of peripheral blood. These TCRs come from a man aged 40-50 years with primary liver carcinoma and hepatitis B virus infection. Both conserved end residues are part of each CDR3. D genes are given only for firm matches. The size of a clone is reported for some rows only, either as once, few or many, or as a class for expanded clones.

>TRBV7-3|-|15|TRBJ2-7|-
TGTGCCAGCAGCTTAACATCAGCTCTGGGGTACGAGCAGTACTTC
CASSLTSALGYEQYF
>TRBV5-6|-|13|TRBJ2-1|TRBD2
TGTGCTTCACTAGCGGGCACCTACAATGAGCAGTTCTTC
CASLAGTYNEQFF
>TRBV6-5|-|13|TRBJ2-1|-
TGTGCCAGCAAGTGGGCGGACTACAATGAGCAGTTCTTC
CASKWADYNEQFF
>TRBV10-3|-|16|TRBJ2-6|TRBD1
TGTGCCATCAGTCGGACAGGGAGTTCTGGGGCCAACGTCCTGACTTTC
CAISRTGSSGANVLTF
>TRBV7-8|many|11|TRBJ2-7|-
TGTGCCAGCAGTCAGCACTACGAGCAGTACTTC
CASSQHYEQYF
>TRBV12-3/TRBV12-4|few|13|TRBJ2-5|-
TGTGCCAGCGGGGAGCCGGGCCGAGAGACCCAGTACTTC
CASGEPGRETQYF
>TRBV29-1|-|14|TRBJ2-7|-
TGCAGCGTTGCCGTGACAATGAGCTCCTACGAGCAGTACTTC
CSVAVTMSSYEQYF
>TRBV11-3|many|16|TRBJ2-3|TRBD2
TGTGCCAGCAGCGCCGGACTAGCGGGAGGGCCGACGACGCAGTATTTT
CASSAGLAGGPTTQYF
>TRBV4-2|-|14|TRBJ2-5|TRBD2
TGTGCCAGCAGCCAAGATGGACTAGCCGCGACCCAGTACTTC
CASSQDGLAATQYF
>TRBV7-8|-|18|TRBJ2-3|TRBD2
TGTGCCAGCAGCCCCGGGACTAGCGGGAGGGCCCTCACAGATACGCAGTATTTT
CASSPGTSGRALTDTQYF
>TRBV12-3/TRBV12-4|-|15|TRBJ1-5|-
TGTGCCAGCTGTCAGGGACCCCCGGGGAATCAGCCCCAGCATTTT
CASCQGPPGNQPQHF
>TRBV12-5|few|11|TRBJ2-5|-
TGTGCTAGTGGTTTTGGCGAGACCCAGTACTTC
CASGFGETQYF
>TRBV30|-|16|TRBJ2-6|TRBD1
TGCGCCGGAAGGGACAGGACACCCGCTGGGGCCTACGTCCTGACTTTC
CAGRDRTPAGAYVLTF
>TRBV5-6|few|12|TRBJ2-4|-
TGTGCCAGCAGCTTCCGACAGGAGAGCCTTTACTTC
CASSFRQESLYF
>TRBV12-3/TRBV12-4|-|17|TRBJ1-5|TRBD1
TGTGCCAGCAGTTTCTCTTGGACAGGAGGGAGAAGACAGCCCCAGCATTTT
CASSFSWTGGRRQPQHF
>TRBV6-1|few|16|TRBJ2-6|-
TGTGCCAGCAGTCCAGGGATTCCATCTGGGGCCAACGTCCTGACTTTC
CASSPGIPSGANVLTF
>TRBV4-1|once|13|TRBJ2-7|-
TGCGCCAGCAGCCAAGGGCGTCGGGACGAGAAGTACTTC
CASSQGRRDEKYF
>TRBV28|-|15|TRBJ1-5|-
TGTGCCAGCAATACGCAGGGAAGAGGCAATCAGCCCCAGCATTTT
CASNTQGRGNQPQHF
>TRBV4-1|few|18|TRBJ2-3|-
TGCGCCAGCAGCCAAGTCCAGGGACTCTCGACTTACACAGATACGCAGTATTTT
CASSQVQGLSTYTDTQYF
>TRBV6-5|once|16|TRBJ2-1|TRBD2
TGTGCCAGCAGTTCCGGTGGACTAGCGGGATACAATGAGCAGTTCTTC
CASSSGGLAGYNEQFF
>TRBV4-1|few|13|TRBJ1-4|-
TGCGCCAGCAGCCAAGAGCTAAATGAAAAACTGTTTTTT
CASSQELNEKLFF
>TRBV11-2|-|14|TRBJ2-7|-
TGTACCAGAAGCTTAACCGACGGAGCATACGAGCAATACTTC
CTRSLTDGAYEQYF
>TRBV11-3|-|17|TRBJ2-2|-
TGTGCCAGCAGCTTGACTGGCTTCGACTCGAACACCGGGAAGCTGTTTTTT
CASSLTGFDSNTGKLFF
>TRBV11-2|-|16|TRBJ2-1|TRBD2
TGTTCCAGCAGCTCGCGCCCCAGCGGGAGGATCTATGGGCAGCTCTTC
CSSSSRPSGRIYGQLF